Listed here are 16 T cell receptor beta chains from one sample, sequenced in a study of blood T cell repertoires in COVID-19. Clones were read by immunoSEQ multiplex PCR, and TCRdb kept only the in-frame ones, dropping some. The sample lists 450,000 to 500,000 clones; approximately 91% were seen once. The sequencing input was PBMCs or T cells enriched from blood (not recorded which). These receptors were obtained from a woman aged 55-69 years who had recovered from COVID-19.

The gene calls are TRBV7-9 and TRBJ1-2, with 8 bases lining up with TRBD1. V shed 4 bases and J 0 bases; nucleotides not matched to a gene: 13. Germline CDR1 SEHNR, CDR2 FQNEAQ (reference sequence). The CDR3 length is 18 residues. CDR3 in amino acids: CASSSNRGDPRSNYGYTF. The CDR3 region has the DNA TGTGCCAGCAGCTCCAACAGGGGGGATCCTAGATCTAACTATGGCTACACCTTC.

The V call is TRBV5-8, the J call TRBJ2-2; 9 nucleotides line up with TRBD1. The germline V gene has CDR1 SGHTS and CDR2 YDEGEE. The CDR3 has 15 amino acids. Trimming cost V 5 bases and J 4 bases; bases outside gene matches: 6. The CDR3 coding sequence is TGTGCCAGCAGTAAACAGGGGGCAGGCACCGGGGAGCTGTTTTTT. Its translation is CASSKQGAGTGELFF. Full variable domain (missing parts from reference TRBV5-8 and TRBJ2-2): EAGVTQSPTHLIKTRGQQATLRCSPISGHTSVYWYQQALGLGLQFLLWYDEGEERNRGNFPPRFSGRQFPNYSSELNVNALELEDSALYLCASSKQGAGTGELFFGEGSRLTVL.

The chain combines TRBV29-1 with TRBJ1-1; 7 bases map to TRBD1. The V segment lost 4 bases and the J segment 7 bases; nucleotides outside the gene matches: 6. CDR1 and CDR2 (germline): SQVTM, ANQGSEA. CDR3 size: 12 residues. CDR3 protein: CSVATGTFEAFF. In DNA, the CDR3 is TGCAGCGTTGCGACAGGGACCTTTGAAGCTTTCTTT.

The chain joins TRBV7-2 to TRBJ1-2; 12 nucleotides agree with TRBD1. J lost 8 bases, V lost 5 bases, and 12 bases had no gene match. CDR3 size: 16 residues. From germline, CDR1 is SGHTA and CDR2 FQGNSA. The CDR3 nucleotides are TGTGCCAGCAGCCTAAACCCGGGACAGGGGGCTGGAGGCTACACCTTC. Its translation: CASSLNPGQGAGGYTF.

V usage is TRBV4-2 and J usage is TRBJ1-1, with D tentatively TRBD1 (6 bases). CDR3 length: 15 amino acids. In germline, CDR1 is LGHNA, CDR2 YNFKEQ. V was pared by 0 bases and J by 4 bases, with 12 bases between. The CDR3 nucleotides read TGTGCCAGCAGCCAAGAGGGGGGGCGCGGCACTGAAGCTTTCTTT. Protein: CASSQEGGRGTEAFF.

The V gene is TRBV20-1, the J gene TRBJ1-1; TRBD1 might be the D (6 bases). The CDR3 length is 11 residues. V was cut by 4 bases and J by 5 bases, with 8 bases left in between. Germline-derived CDR1 and CDR2 are DFQATT and SNEGSKA (reference sequence). The CDR3 loop reads CSATTGTEAFF. CDR3 coding DNA: TGCAGTGCTACCACAGGGACTGAAGCTTTCTTT.

The rearrangement joins TRBV19 to TRBJ1-5; D call uncertain. V dropped 5 bases and J dropped 0 bases, with 20 bases sitting between them. This CDR3 has 18 residues. CDR1 and CDR2 from the germline V gene are LNHDA and SQIVND (reference sequence). The CDR3 sequence is CASSSLSMGRYSNQPQHF. The CDR3 DNA reads TGTGCCAGTAGTTCGTTGAGTATGGGGAGGTATAGCAATCAGCCCCAGCATTTT.

This chain uses TRBV7-2 with TRBJ1-5; D is perhaps TRBD1 (6 bases). The CDR3 has 15 residues. Trimming removed 2 bases at V and 1 base at J, with 9 bases between. The germline gives CDR1 SGHTA, CDR2 FQGNSA. The DNA for the CDR3 is TGTGCCAGCAGCTTATCCAGGGGAAGCAATCAGCCCCAGCATTTT. This sequence encodes CASSLSRGSNQPQHF.

In its sample, this clone was seen many times. The chain couples TRBV15 to TRBJ2-5; possibly TRBD1 for D (5 bases). The germline V gene has CDR1 LNHNV and CDR2 YYDKDF (reference sequence). The CDR3 has 16 amino acids. Trimming stripped 4 bases from V and 3 bases from J, with 18 bases between. In DNA form, the CDR3 reads TGTGCCACCAGCATAGCCTGGGGCGGACCCAAAGAGACCCAGTACTTC. This gives the protein CATSIAWGGPKETQYF.

The V call is TRBV29-1, the J call TRBJ1-2, with 8 bases aligning to TRBD1. This CDR3 region has 13 residues. Germline assignment: CDR1 SQVTM and CDR2 ANQGSEA. V was pared by 6 bases and J by 6 bases, with 9 bases of the junction left unmatched. CDR3 sequence reads: CSVAGPGGDGYTF. DNA for the CDR3: TGCAGCGTAGCCGGGCCAGGGGGCGATGGCTACACCTTC. Looking up the rest from reference TRBV29-1 and TRBJ1-2 gives the full variable domain: SAVISQKPSRDICQRGTSLTIQCQVDSQVTMMFWYRQQPGQSLTLIATANQGSEATYESGFVIDKFPISRPNLTFSTLTVSNMSPEDSSIYLCSVAGPGGDGYTFGSGTRLTVV.

This chain uses TRBV19 with TRBJ2-1; 8 nucleotides line up with TRBD2. The germline gives CDR1 LNHDA, CDR2 SQIVND (reference sequence). This CDR3 has 15 amino acids. The V segment lost 5 bases and the J segment 4 bases; nucleotides outside the gene matches: 7. The DNA for the CDR3 is TGTGCCAGTAGTCCGGGGGGGCTAGTTTACAATGAGCAGTTCTTC. This codes for CASSPGGLVYNEQFF.

The chain is built from TRBV6-6 and TRBJ2-2; 8 bases are shared with TRBD1. The CDR3 contains 16 residues. Germline V lookup: CDR1 MNHNY, CDR2 SVGAGI (reference sequence). With 5 bases clipped from V and 8 bases from J, the junction kept 13 bases outside the gene matches. The CDR3 nucleotides are TGTGCCAGCAGTCGAGACAGGGGACGCTCCTCTGGGGAGCTGTTTTTT. This sequence encodes CASSRDRGRSSGELFF.

The rearrangement uses TRBV10-3 and TRBJ1-1; no clear D gene. Germline V gene sequence: CDR1 ENHRY, CDR2 SYGVKD. The CDR3 covers 14 residues. V was trimmed by 6 bases and J by 0 bases, leaving 11 bases between them. The CDR3 reads CAIRSTSMNTEAFF. The CDR3 nucleotides are TGTGCCATCAGGTCTACTAGCATGAACACTGAAGCTTTCTTT.

This clone was observed a single time. This chain uses TRBV11-2 with TRBJ2-7, with 7 bases identical to TRBD1. The J segment lost 0 bases and the V segment lost 4 bases, leaving 6 bases of the junction unmatched. The germline V gene encodes CDR1 SGHAT and CDR2 FQNNGV. The CDR3 totals 15 residues. DNA of the CDR3: TGTGCCAGCAGCTCAAACCGGGACAGCTCCTACGAGCAGTACGTC. Translated: CASSSNRDSSYEQYV.

The genes are TRBV6-5 and TRBJ1-6, with D maybe TRBD1 (5 bases). The CDR3 has 14 residues. Trimming pared 2 bases from V and 7 bases from J, leaving 9 bases between. The germline CDR1 and CDR2 sequences are MNHEY and SVGAGI. This CDR3 is CASSYGQGNSPLHF. CDR3 coding DNA: TGTGCCAGCAGTTACGGCCAGGGAAATTCACCCCTCCACTTT.

The rearrangement joins TRBV18 to TRBJ2-1, with a weak D call TRBD2 (6 bases). The V end was cut by 6 bases, the J end by 7 bases, with 13 bases between. Germline-derived CDR1 and CDR2 are KGHSH and LQKENI. The CDR3 is 13 residues long. CDR3 sequence (DNA): TGTGCCAGCTCTCAACTGGGGGGAAATGAGCAGTTCTTC. This sequence encodes CASSQLGGNEQFF.